This TCR beta chain comes out of a study of a mutant IDH1 vaccine in newly diagnosed glioma. For the study at large: Patients arrived already treated with radiotherapy, temozolomide, or both, most having had both.

A note on this clone: The target antigen is unknown.

V dropped 4 bases and J dropped 0 bases, with 19 bases sitting between them. Germline loops: CDR1 SQVTM, CDR2 ANQGSEA. This CDR3 has 17 residues. Repertoires were generated with immunoSEQ multiplex PCR, while TCRdb's copy carries only in-frame clones and drops some. Here the sample spans approximately 33,000 clones, 75% being singletons. This sample's time point: week 47, end of study. Vaccination comprised doses that each held 300 ug of mutant IDH1 20-mer peptide, plus topical imiquimod. The TCR comes from a man aged 40-55 years with glioma. The V and J genes are TRBV29-1 and TRBJ1-3; D is unresolved. The sequences come from PBMCs, collected from a glioma patient whose treatment included an IDH1 peptide vaccine. The DNA of the CDR3 is TGCAGCGTTGCGTCCCCCCTAGGCGGCAGCTCTGGAAACACCATATATTTT. The encoded protein is CSVASPLGGSSGNTIYF.